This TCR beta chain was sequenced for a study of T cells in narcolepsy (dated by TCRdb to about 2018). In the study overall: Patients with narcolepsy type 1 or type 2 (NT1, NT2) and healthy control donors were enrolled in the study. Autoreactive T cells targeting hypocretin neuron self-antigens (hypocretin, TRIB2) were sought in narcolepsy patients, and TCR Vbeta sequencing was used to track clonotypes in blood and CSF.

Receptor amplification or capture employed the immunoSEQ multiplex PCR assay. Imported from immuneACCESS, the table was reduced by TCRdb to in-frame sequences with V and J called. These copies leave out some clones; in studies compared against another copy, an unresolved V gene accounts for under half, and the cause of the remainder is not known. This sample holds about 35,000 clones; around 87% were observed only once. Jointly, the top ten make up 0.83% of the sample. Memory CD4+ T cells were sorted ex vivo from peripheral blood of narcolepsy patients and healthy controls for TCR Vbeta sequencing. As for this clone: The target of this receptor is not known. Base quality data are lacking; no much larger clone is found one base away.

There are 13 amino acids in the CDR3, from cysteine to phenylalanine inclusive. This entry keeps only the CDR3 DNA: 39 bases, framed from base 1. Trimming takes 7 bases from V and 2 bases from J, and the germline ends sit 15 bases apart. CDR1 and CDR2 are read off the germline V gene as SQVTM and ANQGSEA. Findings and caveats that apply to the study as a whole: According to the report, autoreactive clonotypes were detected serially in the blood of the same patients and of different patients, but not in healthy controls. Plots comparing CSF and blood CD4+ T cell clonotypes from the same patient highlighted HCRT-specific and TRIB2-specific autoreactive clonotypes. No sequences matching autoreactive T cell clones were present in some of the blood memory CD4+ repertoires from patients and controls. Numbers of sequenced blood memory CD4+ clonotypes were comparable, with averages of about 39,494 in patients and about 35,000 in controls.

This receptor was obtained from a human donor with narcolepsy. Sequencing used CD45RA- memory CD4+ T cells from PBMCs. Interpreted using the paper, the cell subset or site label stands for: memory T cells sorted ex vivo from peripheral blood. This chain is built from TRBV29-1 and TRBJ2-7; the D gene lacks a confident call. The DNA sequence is TGCAGCGCCCGAAGCCCGGGCACCTACGAGCAGTACTTC. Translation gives CSARSPGTYEQYF.